Listed here are 22 T cell receptor beta chains from one sample, sequenced in a study of beta chain features in type 1 diabetes. Study-level points and caveats: Type 1 diabetes patients showed a moderate but significant shortening of TCRB CDR3s in all four CD4+ subsets.

As every portion of the isolated RNA was reverse transcribed, the sequencing read expressed TCRB transcripts. Sequencing used immunoSEQ multiplex PCR; TCRdb keeps in-frame clones, though not all of them. The profile covers approximately 270,000 clones, with roughly 13% appearing a single time and about 0.015% taken by the ten largest. The antigens these receptors bind are not known. The sample was naive CD4+ T cells from blood. The receptor source for this set is a man younger than 45 with type 1 diabetes.

The chain combines TRBV7-9 with TRBJ2-7; 8 bases are shared with TRBD1. The CDR3 totals 15 residues. Germline V gene data show CDR1 as SEHNR and CDR2 as FQNEAQ (reference sequence). V shed 1 base, J shed 4 bases, and the junction held 6 bases outside the gene matches. The DNA for the CDR3 is TGTGCCAGCAGCTTAGGTACAGGGGGTCCTTACGAGCAGTACTTC. Protein product: CASSLGTGGPYEQYF.

V is TRBV7-2 and J is TRBJ2-3; D not resolved. Germline V gives CDR1 SGHTA, CDR2 FQGNSA. The CDR3 totals 12 residues. Between the trimmed V and J ends, which lost 2 bases and 5 bases, there was a span of 5 bases. The CDR3 is CASSLPGDTQYF. The CDR3 nucleotides are TGTGCCAGCAGCTTACCCGGAGATACGCAGTATTTT.

V is TRBV6-5 and J is TRBJ2-1; TRBD2 matches 7 bases. Germline V gene sequence: CDR1 MNHEY, CDR2 SVGAGI. The CDR3 spans 16 residues. The ends lost 2 bases at V and 8 bases at J; junction bases unmatched: 12. The CDR3 is CASSYPGNPAGDEQFF. CDR3 in DNA: TGTGCCAGCAGTTACCCGGGGAACCCTGCGGGGGATGAGCAGTTCTTC.

This clone was seen only a few times. The sample contains more than one DNA sequence encoding this CDR3. The chain has TRBV9 and TRBJ2-5; 9 nucleotides line up with TRBD2. The V segment lost 2 bases and the J segment 5 bases; nucleotides outside the gene matches: 4. From germline, CDR1 is SGDLS and CDR2 YYNGEE. The CDR3 length is 14 residues. The CDR3 bases are TGTGCCAGCAGCGTTGCGGGAGGGCAGGAGACCCAGTACTTC. Translation: CASSVAGGQETQYF.

The chain couples TRBV9 to TRBJ2-2; D gene unclear. The CDR3 length is 13 residues. V lost 0 bases and J lost 7, with 7 bases in between. The germline CDR1 and CDR2 sequences are SGDLS and YYNGEE. CDR3 protein: CASSVAPLGELFF. Written as DNA, the CDR3 is TGTGCCAGCAGCGTAGCCCCCCTCGGGGAGCTGTTTTTT. Supplemented by reference TRBV9 and TRBJ2-2, the full variable domain reads DSGVTQTPKHLITATGQRVTLRCSPRSGDLSVYWYQQSLDQGLQFLIQYYNGEERAKGNILERFSAQQFPDLHSELNLSSLELGDSALYFCASSVAPLGELFFGEGSRLTVL.

This clone was detected only a few times. The chain is built from TRBV29-1 and TRBJ2-7; D is ambiguous. Germline V gene lookup returns CDR1 SQVTM and CDR2 ANQGSEA. V was shortened by 4 bases and J by 2 bases, with 9 bases between the two germline ends. This CDR3 has 12 amino acids. As DNA, the CDR3 is TGCAGCGTTGCCCCCGCTACCTACGAGCAGTACTTC. It yields the protein CSVAPATYEQYF.

This sequence joins TRBV18 and TRBJ2-7; 8 bases align to TRBD1. The germline V gene encodes CDR1 KGHSH and CDR2 LQKENI. This CDR3 spans 14 amino acids. Germline trimming cut 0 bases from V and 7 bases from J; bases unmatched to any gene: 5. The CDR3 loop reads CASSPPQGAGEQYF. CDR3 bases: TGTGCCAGCTCACCACCGCAGGGGGCAGGAGAGCAGTACTTC.

This clone has more than one count but fewer than ten. The chain uses TRBV11-2 and TRBJ2-3, with 9 bases fitting TRBD2. The ends lost 3 bases at V and 4 bases at J; junction bases unmatched: 2. Germline values: CDR1 SGHAT, CDR2 FQNNGV. The CDR3 runs to 14 residues. The CDR3 nucleotides are TGTGCCAGCAGCTTTAGCGGGAGCCCAGATACGCAGTATTTT. Protein: CASSFSGSPDTQYF.

In its sample, this clone was seen a few times. The V call is TRBV28, the J call TRBJ1-2, with a tentative D call TRBD1 (6 bases). In germline, CDR1 is MDHEN, CDR2 SYDVKM. The CDR3 spans 13 residues. Trimming pared 7 bases from V and 6 bases from J, leaving 15 bases between. CDR3 nucleotide sequence: TGTGCCAGCATCGAGGGGGGGGGCCATGGCTACACCTTC. Its protein product is CASIEGGGHGYTF.

The gene calls are TRBV2 and TRBJ2-3, with D perhaps matching TRBD1 (6 bases). CDR3 size: 15 residues. Germline V gene lookup returns CDR1 SNHLY and CDR2 FYNNEI. Trimming removed 4 bases from V and 2 bases from J, with 13 bases in between. The CDR3 protein is CASSVWDTPTDTQYF. Written as DNA, the CDR3 is TGTGCCAGCAGTGTCTGGGACACCCCCACAGATACGCAGTATTTT.

The V gene is TRBV7-3, the J gene TRBJ1-1; 7 bases match TRBD1. The CDR3 consists of 14 residues. Trimming cost V 4 bases and J 4 bases; bases outside gene matches: 6. Germline V CDR1 and CDR2: SGHTA, FQGTGA. CDR3 loop: CASSSYDRVTEAFF. CDR3 DNA: TGTGCCAGCAGCTCCTACGACAGGGTCACTGAAGCTTTCTTT. The whole variable domain, filled in from reference TRBV7-3 and TRBJ1-1, reads GAGVSQTPSNKVTEKGKYVELRCDPISGHTALYWYRQSLGQGPEFLIYFQGTGAADDSGLPNDRFFAVRPEGSVSTLKIQRTERGDSAVYLCASSSYDRVTEAFFGQGTRLTVV.

The J gene is TRBJ2-4, the V gene TRBV6-4; D perhaps matches TRBD2 (5 bases). V lost 6 bases, J lost 3 bases, and 12 bases lay in between. Germline V CDR1 and CDR2: MRHNA, SNTAGT. The CDR3 is 14 amino acids. The CDR3 DNA reads TGTGCCAGCAGGAGGGCGACGTACAAAAACATTCAGTACTTC. The encoded protein is CASRRATYKNIQYF.

This clone has more than one count but fewer than ten. The V and J genes are TRBV7-9 and TRBJ1-2; no clear D gene. Germline lookup yields CDR1 SEHNR and CDR2 FQNEAQ (reference sequence). V was shortened by 1 base and J by 7 bases, with 13 bases between the two germline ends. The length of the CDR3 is 14 residues. The CDR3 spells CASSLVAESGGYTF. The CDR3 DNA is TGTGCCAGCAGCTTAGTGGCCGAGAGCGGTGGCTACACCTTC.

The rearrangement uses TRBV7-8 and TRBJ2-1, with TRBD1 matching over 10 bases. Germline V CDR1 and CDR2: SGHVS, FQNEAQ. This CDR3 has 17 amino acids. The ends lost 5 bases at V and 8 bases at J; junction bases unmatched: 15. The DNA of the CDR3 is TGTGCCAGCAGCCCCCGTGGGACAGGGGTGATGGTCGATGAGCAGTTCTTC. Its translation is CASSPRGTGVMVDEQFF.

V usage is TRBV9 and J usage is TRBJ2-2, with D possibly matching TRBD1 (5 bases). CDR1 and CDR2 (germline): SGDLS, YYNGEE. Trimming shortened V by 0 bases and J by 7 bases, and 10 bases separated the two germline ends. There are 14 residues in the CDR3. CDR3 sequence reads: CASSVVRGGGELFF. CDR3 DNA sequence: TGTGCCAGCAGCGTAGTTAGGGGTGGCGGGGAGCTGTTTTTT.

This sequence joins TRBV11-1 and TRBJ2-3, with D tentatively TRBD1 (6 bases). With 5 bases removed from V and 5 bases from J, the gap between germline ends came to 14 bases. The CDR3 has 14 residues. Germline V gene data show CDR1 as SGHAT and CDR2 as FQDESV (reference sequence). CDR3 residues: CASSAQGLKDTQYF. CDR3 coding DNA: TGTGCCAGCAGCGCACAGGGTTTAAAAGATACGCAGTATTTT.

This clone was seen more than once but under ten times. The V call is TRBV4-3, the J call TRBJ2-1; 9 bases match TRBD2. CDR1 is LGHNA, CDR2 YSLEER, per germline. The CDR3 consists of 16 residues. The V segment lost 2 bases and the J segment 0 bases; nucleotides outside the gene matches: 2. The CDR3 region is CASSQIAGASYNEQFF. CDR3 DNA: TGCGCCAGCAGCCAAATAGCGGGAGCCTCCTACAATGAGCAGTTCTTC.

The rearrangement joins TRBV23-1 to TRBJ1-5, with 8 nucleotides matching TRBD1. TRBV23-1 has ORF status, its function being uncertain. The V gene end was trimmed by 3 bases and the J gene end by 5 bases; junction bases not matched to a gene: 9. The length of the CDR3 is 16 residues. The CDR3 here is CASSHTTGEVYQPQHF. The CDR3 coding sequence is TGCGCCAGCAGTCATACGACAGGGGAGGTTTATCAGCCCCAGCATTTT.

V usage is TRBV9 and J usage is TRBJ1-3, with D unresolved. V lost 0 bases to trimming and J lost 2 bases, with 6 bases between them. The CDR3 runs to 14 residues. From germline, CDR1 is SGDLS and CDR2 YYNGEE. The CDR3 DNA is TGTGCCAGCAGCGTAGGCTCAGCTGGAAACACCATATATTTT. This translates into CASSVGSAGNTIYF.

This clone was observed a few times. The V and J genes are TRBV27 and TRBJ1-2, with D possibly TRBD1 on 5 matching bases. The germline CDR1 and CDR2 sequences are MNHEY and SMNVEV (reference sequence). Trimming stripped 5 bases from V and 6 bases from J, with 19 bases between. The CDR3 is 15 amino acids. As DNA, the CDR3 is TGTGCCAGCAGTCCCCCTCATACGACAGACGATGGCTACACCTTC. It yields the protein CASSPPHTTDDGYTF.

This clone was detected a few times. The gene calls are TRBV7-2 and TRBJ2-5; TRBD1 aligns across 10 bases. CDR1 is SGHTA and CDR2 is FQGNSA in the germline V gene. With 5 bases clipped from V and 4 bases from J, the junction kept 7 bases outside the gene matches. CDR3 size: 15 residues. This CDR3 reads CASSRRDRGSETQYF. CDR3 DNA sequence: TGTGCCAGCAGCCGGCGGGACAGGGGATCAGAGACCCAGTACTTC.

The V gene is TRBV9, the J gene TRBJ2-1; 12 bases are a match to TRBD2. CDR1 and CDR2 from the germline V gene are SGDLS and YYNGEE. J lost 7 bases, V lost 0 bases, and 8 bases had no gene match. The CDR3 spans 17 residues. CDR3 sequence (DNA): TGTGCCAGCAGCGTAGGATCCACTAGCGGGAGGACAAATGAGCAGTTCTTC. Amino acid sequence: CASSVGSTSGRTNEQFF.